The 22 T cell receptor beta chains in this list originate from one sample, sequenced in a study of blood T cell repertoires in COVID-19. Some clones are missing from TCRdb's copy, which holds only in-frame ones; the method was immunoSEQ multiplex PCR. The repertoire consists of about 150,000 clones, with approximately 92% occurring once and the leading ten covering 15%. Sequenced: peripheral blood. The source of these receptors is a woman aged 35 to 49 with acute or convalescent COVID-19.

This clone has a single count. The chain has TRBV4-2 and TRBJ1-2, with 8 nucleotides matching TRBD1. The ends lost 2 bases at V and 5 bases at J; junction bases unmatched: 7. Germline V CDR1 and CDR2: LGHNA, YNFKEQ. The CDR3 has 15 amino acids. The CDR3 DNA reads TGTGCCAGCAGCCAACAACCGGGACAGGAGTATGGCTACACCTTC. This gives the protein CASSQQPGQEYGYTF.

This clone turned up a few times. This chain joins TRBV18 and TRBJ1-1; D unresolved. Germline V gene sequence: CDR1 KGHSH, CDR2 LQKENI. The CDR3 is made up of 14 amino acids. Trimming shortened V by 6 bases and J by 5 bases, and 16 bases separated the two germline ends. The CDR3 DNA is TGTGCCAGCTCTTCCGGAGCATACGGGACTGAAGCTTTCTTT. Its protein product is CASSSGAYGTEAFF.

The chain couples TRBV13 to TRBJ2-7, with TRBD1 matching over 7 bases. Germline V lookup: CDR1 PRHDT, CDR2 FYEKMQ (reference sequence). Trimming removed 5 bases from V and 1 base from J; junction bases left unmatched: 8. The CDR3 contains 15 residues. The CDR3 sequence is CASSKGQAASYEQYF. The CDR3 bases are TGTGCCAGCAGCAAAGGACAGGCCGCTTCCTACGAGCAGTACTTC. The full variable domain, rest sourced from reference TRBV13 and TRBJ2-7, is AAGVIQSPRHLIKEKRETATLKCYPIPRHDTVYWYQQGPGQDPQFLISFYEKMQSDKGSIPDRFSAQQFSDYHSELNMSSLELGDSALYFCASSKGQAASYEQYFGPGTRLTVT.

The chain uses TRBV30 and TRBJ1-1; D remains unclear. The germline V gene encodes CDR1 GTSNPN and CDR2 SVGIG (reference sequence). V dropped 4 bases and J dropped 1 base, with 13 bases sitting between them. This CDR3 is built from 14 residues. The CDR3 sequence: CAWNRAARNTEAFF. The CDR3 DNA follows: TGTGCCTGGAACCGTGCGGCGAGGAACACTGAAGCTTTCTTT.

This clone was detected only a few times. The rearrangement uses TRBV9 and TRBJ1-4, with 11 bases fitting TRBD1. CDR3 length equals 16 residues. From germline, CDR1 is SGDLS and CDR2 YYNGEE. Germline trimming cut 0 bases from V and 4 bases from J; bases unmatched to any gene: 2. The CDR3 DNA follows: TGTGCCAGCAGCGTAGAGGGACAGGGGGATAATGAAAAACTGTTTTTT. It yields the protein CASSVEGQGDNEKLFF.

The chain has TRBV10-1 and TRBJ2-2; D is possibly TRBD2 (6 bases). Germline V CDR1 and CDR2: WNHNN, SYGVQD (reference sequence). Between the trimmed V and J ends, which lost 7 bases and 6 bases, there was a span of 18 bases. This CDR3 region has 15 residues. CDR3 residues: CASIWRDSTAGELFF. The CDR3 nucleotides read TGCGCCAGCATTTGGCGGGATAGCACGGCCGGGGAGCTGTTTTTT.

The chain combines TRBV28 with TRBJ1-5; D may be TRBD1 (5 bases). Trimming removed 5 bases from V and 2 bases from J, with 13 bases in between. The CDR3 has 15 amino acids. Germline loops: CDR1 MDHEN, CDR2 SYDVKM. CDR3 bases: TGTGCCAGCAGTCCGTCAGGGCTCGGCAATCAGCCCCAGCATTTT. Translated: CASSPSGLGNQPQHF.

This rearrangement joins TRBV6-4 to TRBJ2-2, with 8 bases fitting TRBD2. The germline V gene encodes CDR1 MRHNA and CDR2 SNTAGT. This CDR3 contains 15 residues. V lost 0 bases and J lost 12; bases outside the gene matches: 9. The CDR3 DNA reads TGTGCCAGCAGTGACTCGAATAGCGGGGCGGCGAAGCTGTTTTTT. It yields the protein CASSDSNSGAAKLFF.

V usage is TRBV27 and J usage is TRBJ2-7; 9 bases align to TRBD1. Germline CDR1 is MNHEY and CDR2 is SMNVEV (reference sequence). V lost 7 bases and J lost 1; bases outside the gene matches: 5. This CDR3 contains 14 residues. The CDR3 nucleotides are TGTGCCAGCAACCTACAGGGGGCGTCCTACGAGCAGTACTTC. Translated, it gives CASNLQGASYEQYF.

The genes are TRBV30 and TRBJ2-1; TRBD2 might be the D (7 bases). CDR1 and CDR2 (germline): GTSNPN, SVGIG (reference sequence). The V gene lost 0 bases and the J gene lost 8 bases, with 20 bases spanning the gap. The CDR3 is 16 amino acids. The CDR3 here is CAWSVLGAGVGDEQFF. DNA for the CDR3: TGTGCCTGGAGTGTACTGGGGGCGGGAGTTGGGGATGAGCAGTTCTTC.

The count of this clone is one. J is TRBJ2-7 and V is TRBV5-6, with 8 positions matching TRBD1. The germline V gene encodes CDR1 SGHDT and CDR2 YYEEEE. The CDR3 has 16 residues. With 3 bases clipped from V and 3 bases from J, the junction kept 11 bases outside the gene matches. CDR3: CASSSYLTGEIYEQYF. DNA of the CDR3: TGTGCCAGCAGCTCTTATTTGACAGGGGAAATCTACGAGCAGTACTTC.

Notes on this clone: Compared with germline, one end of the junction differs, possibly owing to a read error. This chain connects TRBV7-7 to TRBJ2-3, with 12 bases identical to TRBD2. Germline V gives CDR1 SSHAT, CDR2 FNYEAQ (reference sequence). The CDR3 is 16 amino acids. The CDR3 region has the DNA TGTGCTAGCAGCAACCGACTAGCGGGAGACTCAGATACGCAGTATTTT. Protein product: CASSNRLAGDSDTQYF.

V and J are TRBV30 and TRBJ2-1, with TRBD2 identical over 14 bases. The length of the CDR3 is 15 residues. Per the germline V gene, CDR1 is GTSNPN and CDR2 is SVGIG (reference sequence). The J segment lost 4 bases and the V segment lost 8 bases, leaving 7 bases of the junction unmatched. CDR3 loop: CAVQTSGGAYNEQFF. The CDR3 coding sequence is TGTGCCGTACAGACTAGCGGGGGGGCATACAATGAGCAGTTCTTC.

The CDR3 DNA sequence: TGCAGCGTTGAAGCTTTCGGGACAGGGATCACGAGCTCCTACAATGAGCAGTTCTTC. It is translated as CSVEAFGTGITSSYNEQFF. The chain recombines TRBV29-1 with TRBJ2-1; 9 bases are shared with TRBD1. CDR3 length equals 19 residues. Germline lookup yields CDR1 SQVTM and CDR2 ANQGSEA. The V gene end was trimmed by 1 base and the J gene end by 0 bases; junction bases not matched to a gene: 13.

The chain has TRBV6-5 and TRBJ1-1; 7 nucleotides align to TRBD1. V was pared by 6 bases and J by 1 base, with 5 bases of the junction left unmatched. CDR1 and CDR2 (germline): MNHEY, SVGAGI. The CDR3 consists of 14 residues. As DNA, the CDR3 is TGTGCCAGCAGACGACAGGGCTGGAACACTGAAGCTTTCTTT. This translates into CASRRQGWNTEAFF.

The chain couples TRBV19 to TRBJ1-1, with 8 bases that match TRBD1. Germline CDR1 is LNHDA and CDR2 is SQIVND (reference sequence). V trimming: 5 bases; J trimming: 6 bases; junction bases outside the gene matches: 11. This CDR3 has 15 amino acids. The CDR3: CASSLFGQGRPEAFF. CDR3 nucleotides: TGTGCCAGTAGTTTATTCGGACAGGGAAGGCCTGAAGCTTTCTTT.

This clone came up once. This chain links TRBV6-5 with TRBJ1-2; a weak D match, TRBD1 (5 bases). V was pared by 2 bases and J by 6 bases, with 16 bases between. Per the germline V gene, CDR1 is MNHEY and CDR2 is SVGAGI. This CDR3 region has 15 residues. CDR3 sequence: CASSYSRRGTDGYTF. CDR3 DNA sequence: TGTGCCAGCAGTTACAGTCGGAGGGGCACGGATGGCTACACCTTC.

This chain links TRBV18 with TRBJ2-7, with 12 bases aligning to TRBD2. J was trimmed by 3 bases and V by 5 bases; bases with no gene match: 17. The CDR3 is made up of 19 amino acids. Germline-derived CDR1 and CDR2 are KGHSH and LQKENI. The DNA of the CDR3 is TGTGCCAGCTCAGGACGGGAATATCGACTAGCGGGAGAGGTCTACGAGCAGTACTTC. Translation gives CASSGREYRLAGEVYEQYF.

V usage is TRBV5-4 and J usage is TRBJ2-7, with D possibly being TRBD2 (6 bases). The V end lost 2 bases, the J end lost 1 base, and 16 bases lay between the germline ends. The CDR3 runs 16 residues. Per germline, CDR1 SGHNT and CDR2 YYREEE (reference sequence). As DNA, the CDR3 is TGTGCCAGCAGCTTTCGGGGCGGAGGGCCTTCCTACGAGCAGTACTTC. Amino acids: CASSFRGGGPSYEQYF.

V gene TRBV25-1 combines with J gene TRBJ2-1; possibly TRBD2 for D (6 bases). The ends were cut back, 4 bases at V and 2 bases at J, with 12 bases in the middle. The CDR3 has 15 amino acids. Germline loops: CDR1 MGHDK, CDR2 SYGVNS. The CDR3 DNA reads TGTGCCAGCAGTGGAAACACGGGGGCCTACAATGAGCAGTTCTTC. Amino acids: CASSGNTGAYNEQFF.

The chain carries TRBV5-1 and TRBJ1-4; 8 bases line up with TRBD1. The junction had 4 bases not matched to a gene; V was cut back by 4 bases and J by 5 bases. CDR1 and CDR2 from the germline V gene are SGHRS and YFSETQ. The CDR3 loop spans 14 amino acids. The CDR3 DNA follows: TGCGCCAGCAGCCTGGGACAGGAGAATGAAAAACTGTTTTTT. Translated, it gives CASSLGQENEKLFF.

This chain joins TRBV18 and TRBJ2-2; perhaps TRBD1 as D (6 bases). Trimming took off 5 bases at V and 6 bases at J, with 13 bases between the two ends. This CDR3 comprises 14 residues. CDR1 KGHSH and CDR2 LQKENI come from the germline V gene. The CDR3 region is CASSFSDRPGELFF. The DNA for the CDR3 is TGTGCCAGCTCATTCTCTGACAGGCCCGGGGAGCTGTTTTTT.